The 27 T cell receptor beta chains listed next were all sequenced from one sample in a study of blood T cell repertoires in COVID-19. TCRdb's table, derived via immunoSEQ multiplex PCR, lists solely in-frame clones and lacks some. The sample holds roughly 370,000 clones, around 87% seen once. The specimen was PBMCs or T cells enriched from blood (not recorded which). Receptor source: a woman aged 45-65 years who had recovered from COVID-19.

The chain joins TRBV7-2 to TRBJ2-5; 8 bases align to TRBD2. This CDR3 spans 17 amino acids. After removal of 5 bases from V and 5 bases from J, the junction contained 16 bases not matched to a gene. CDR1 and CDR2 from the germline V gene are SGHTA and FQGNSA. The CDR3 loop reads CASSPLVGTRAGETQYF. The CDR3 nucleotides read TGTGCCAGCAGCCCGCTAGTAGGGACTAGGGCGGGCGAGACCCAGTACTTC.

The chain joins TRBV7-8 to TRBJ1-5; D remains unclear. The CDR3 extends over 19 amino acids. From germline, CDR1 is SGHVS and CDR2 FQNEAQ. The V gene lost 2 bases and the J gene lost 2 bases, with 22 bases spanning the gap. CDR3: CASSLSLGLEDGGNQPQHF. CDR3 sequence (DNA): TGTGCCAGCAGCTTATCATTAGGTTTAGAGGACGGGGGCAATCAGCCCCAGCATTTT.

This rearrangement joins TRBV19 to TRBJ1-1; no firm D call. In germline, CDR1 is LNHDA, CDR2 SQIVND (reference sequence). V was pared by 0 bases and J by 7 bases, with 15 bases between. The CDR3 is 15 amino acids. CDR3 amino acids: CASSIDRAGFGEAFF. CDR3 nucleotide sequence: TGTGCCAGTAGTATAGATCGAGCGGGGTTTGGTGAAGCTTTCTTT.

This chain links TRBV4-2 with TRBJ1-2; TRBD1 agrees at 11 bases. CDR1 and CDR2 (germline): LGHNA, YNFKEQ. Trimming cost V 1 base and J 6 bases; bases outside gene matches: 10. The length of the CDR3 is 17 residues. The CDR3 region is CASSQVVRTGGDDGYTF. The CDR3 DNA reads TGTGCCAGCAGCCAAGTAGTAAGGACAGGGGGCGATGATGGCTACACCTTC.

The genes are TRBV5-1 and TRBJ2-7; D is unresolved. Deletions cut 7 bases from V and 3 bases from J, with 17 bases between. This CDR3 spans 14 amino acids. Germline CDR1 is SGHRS and CDR2 is YFSETQ. CDR3 region: CASGSDAAFYEQYF. The CDR3 coding sequence is TGCGCCAGCGGATCCGACGCGGCCTTCTACGAGCAGTACTTC.

This clone was seen a handful of times. The V call is TRBV2, the J call TRBJ2-3; D remains unclear. Germline V gene lookup returns CDR1 SNHLY and CDR2 FYNNEI. Trimming removed 2 bases from V and 2 bases from J, with 8 bases in between. This CDR3 region has 14 residues. Here the CDR3 DNA reads TGTGCCAGCAGTGAATGGCCGTACACAGATACGCAGTATTTT. This translates into CASSEWPYTDTQYF.

This chain links TRBV6-5 with TRBJ1-1; 7 nucleotides line up with TRBD1. There are 13 residues in the CDR3. Germline loops: CDR1 MNHEY, CDR2 SVGAGI. Unmatched junction bases numbered 6, after V lost 7 bases and J lost 4 bases. CDR3: CASNQGGGTEAFF. CDR3 sequence (DNA): TGTGCCAGCAACCAGGGGGGAGGCACTGAAGCTTTCTTT.

This clone was detected a few times. This chain joins TRBV18 and TRBJ2-7, with 7 bases matching TRBD1. V trimming: 3 bases; J trimming: 6 bases; junction bases outside the gene matches: 5. The germline CDR1 and CDR2 sequences are KGHSH and LQKENI. There are 13 residues in the CDR3. CDR3 nucleotides: TGTGCCAGCTCACCCGGACAGGCGGCCGAGCAGTACTTC. It translates to CASSPGQAAEQYF.

Turning to this clone: Germline is not matched at one junction end, which may reflect a read error. CDR3 loop: CATSQGGRGKSYEQYF. The CDR3 DNA is TGTGCCACCAGCCAAGGGGGGCGGGGGAAGTCCTACGAGCAGTACTTC. The V call is TRBV4-2, the J call TRBJ2-7, with D tentatively TRBD2 (7 bases). The length of the CDR3 is 16 residues. Germline V gives CDR1 LGHNA, CDR2 YNFKEQ.

This chain uses TRBV7-3 with TRBJ1-1; possibly TRBD1 for D (5 bases). V gave up 3 bases and J gave up 4 bases, with 12 bases separating them. The CDR3 extends over 14 amino acids. Germline V lookup: CDR1 SGHTA, CDR2 FQGTGA. The CDR3 coding sequence is TGTGCCAGCAGCTTTTCCCTGGGGGGCACTGAAGCTTTCTTT. This sequence encodes CASSFSLGGTEAFF.

This chain uses TRBV6-5 with TRBJ2-7; tentative D call: TRBD1 (6 bases). CDR3 length: 13 amino acids. Germline assignment: CDR1 MNHEY and CDR2 SVGAGI. Trimming took off 7 bases at V and 12 bases at J, with 22 bases between the two ends. The CDR3 region has the DNA TGTGCCAGCAAGGCTCAGGGGCGAGGTACTGCGTACTTC. It specifies CASKAQGRGTAYF.

The chain recombines TRBV7-2 with TRBJ1-5; unclear D gene. This CDR3 has 14 amino acids. Germline V gene sequence: CDR1 SGHTA, CDR2 FQGNSA. Trimming pared 0 bases from V and 2 bases from J, leaving 5 bases between. Here the CDR3 reads CASSLAQGNQPQHF. In nucleotides, the CDR3 is TGTGCCAGCAGCTTAGCGCAGGGCAATCAGCCCCAGCATTTT.

The chain employs TRBV29-1 and TRBJ1-1; TRBD1 matches at 9 bases. Germline V lookup: CDR1 SQVTM, CDR2 ANQGSEA. The CDR3 runs to 13 residues. J lost 4 bases, V lost 4 bases, and 4 bases had no gene match. CDR3: CSVVQGASTEAFF. The CDR3 nucleotides read TGCAGCGTTGTACAGGGGGCATCCACTGAAGCTTTCTTT.

The chain recombines TRBV27 with TRBJ2-5, with 14 bases aligning to TRBD2. V dropped 8 bases and J dropped 2; count of bases not matched to a gene: 13. CDR3 size: 18 residues. Germline CDR1 and CDR2: MNHEY and SMNVEV (reference sequence). CDR3 nucleotide sequence: TGTGCCAGCCAACCCTTCCCCAGGACTAGCGGGGGGCAAGAGACCCAGTACTTC. This encodes CASQPFPRTSGGQETQYF.

The chain carries TRBV29-1 and TRBJ1-1; D is undetermined. Trimming took 6 bases from V and 0 from J, leaving 11 bases between them. Germline CDR1 is SQVTM and CDR2 is ANQGSEA. This CDR3 has 13 residues. CDR3 nucleotides: TGCAGCGTAATAGACACCTTGAACACTGAAGCTTTCTTT. Its translation is CSVIDTLNTEAFF.

V usage is TRBV29-1 and J usage is TRBJ1-2, with 7 bases identical to TRBD1. Germline values: CDR1 SQVTM, CDR2 ANQGSEA. This CDR3 is 11 amino acids long. With V trimmed by 7 bases and J by 6 bases, 5 bases remained unmatched. DNA of the CDR3: TGCAGCGCCGACAGGGCCAATGGCTACACCTTC. Protein: CSADRANGYTF.

J is TRBJ1-6 and V is TRBV7-8; D gene uncertain. Trimming stripped 2 bases from V and 6 bases from J, with 11 bases between. CDR3 length: 15 residues. Germline V gene data show CDR1 as SGHVS and CDR2 as FQNEAQ. CDR3 protein: CASSLLRGPNSPLHF. In DNA form, the CDR3 reads TGTGCCAGCAGCTTACTTCGGGGTCCTAATTCACCCCTCCACTTT. The full variable domain, with the rest looked up from reference TRBV7-8 and TRBJ1-6, is GAGVSQSPRYKVAKRGQDVALRCDPISGHVSLFWYQQALGQGPEFLTYFQNEAQLDKSGLPSDRFFAERPEGSVSTLKIQRTQQEDSAVYLCASSLLRGPNSPLHFGNGTRLTVT.

The chain recombines TRBV3-1 (or the pseudogene TRBV3-2) with TRBJ1-3; 7 nucleotides match TRBD1. The CDR3 sequence is 17 residues long. Germline CDR1 and CDR2: LGHDT and YNNKEL (reference sequence). Unmatched junction bases numbered 16, after V lost 3 bases and J lost 8 bases. In nucleotides, the CDR3 is TGTGCCAGCAGCCAGGACATGCAGGCAGGGGGACCTTACACCATATATTTT. Translated: CASSQDMQAGGPYTIYF.

This clone was detected only once. The chain couples TRBV30 to TRBJ1-6; 7 bases are a match to TRBD1. The CDR3 runs to 13 residues. V shed 7 bases and J 7 bases; nucleotides not matched to a gene: 7. The germline gives CDR1 GTSNPN, CDR2 SVGIG (reference sequence). CDR3 protein: CASERQGNSPLHF. CDR3 nucleotide sequence: TGTGCCTCGGAAAGACAGGGCAATTCACCCCTCCACTTT.

The V and J genes are TRBV5-1 and TRBJ2-1; 11 nucleotides match TRBD2. Per germline, CDR1 SGHRS and CDR2 YFSETQ. V gave up 2 bases and J gave up 1 base; unmatched junction bases: 11. The CDR3 sequence is 19 residues long. CDR3 in DNA: TGCGCCAGCAGCTTTGGGATAGCGGGGGGGCCGGCTTCCTACAATGAGCAGTTCTTC. Its translation is CASSFGIAGGPASYNEQFF.

The chain has TRBV28 and TRBJ2-7; maybe TRBD2 (5 bases). V was pared by 7 bases and J by 2 bases, with 12 bases between. In germline, CDR1 is MDHEN, CDR2 SYDVKM. The CDR3 runs to 13 residues. CDR3 residues: CASNPLAAYEQYF. In DNA, the CDR3 is TGTGCCAGCAATCCCCTAGCCGCCTACGAGCAGTACTTC.

The chain combines TRBV4-1 with TRBJ2-3, with 7 bases lining up with TRBD2. With V trimmed by 5 bases and J by 4 bases, 15 bases remained unmatched. Germline-derived CDR1 and CDR2 are MGHRA and YSYEKL. There are 17 residues in the CDR3. CDR3 nucleotides: TGCGCCAGCAGCGTGGGAGGGGCGAGCAGGTGGGCAGATACGCAGTATTTT. Amino acids: CASSVGGASRWADTQYF.

This sequence joins TRBV5-4 and TRBJ2-3; D is possibly TRBD1 (7 bases). CDR3 length: 14 amino acids. The germline V and J ends were trimmed by 4 bases and 1 base, with 10 bases remaining between them. CDR1 is SGHNT, CDR2 YYREEE, per germline (reference sequence). For the CDR3, the DNA is TGTGCCAGCAGCGGAGGGACAGGCACAGATACGCAGTATTTT. Amino acid sequence: CASSGGTGTDTQYF.

As regards this clone: The same CDR3 arises from other DNA sequences in this sample as well. This rearrangement joins TRBV6-2 or TRBV6-3 to TRBJ1-4; D unclear. CDR3 length: 12 residues. Germline V gene data show CDR1 as MNHEY and CDR2 as SVGEGT. Trimming removed 4 bases at V and 6 bases at J, with 6 bases between. In DNA form, the CDR3 reads TGTGCCAGCAGTTTATCCGATGAAAAACTGTTTTTT. Its protein is CASSLSDEKLFF.

This sequence joins TRBV18 and TRBJ1-1, with TRBD1 identical over 9 bases. The CDR3 length is 15 residues. Looked up from germline, CDR1 is KGHSH and CDR2 is LQKENI. Unmatched junction bases numbered 4, after V lost 1 base and J lost 4 bases. CDR3 sequence: CASSPQDRGSTEAFF. For the CDR3, the DNA is TGTGCCAGCTCACCACAGGACAGGGGAAGCACTGAAGCTTTCTTT.

The chain uses TRBV24-1 and TRBJ2-2; 9 nucleotides align to TRBD1. CDR1 is KGHDR, CDR2 SFDVKD, per germline. CDR3 length: 17 residues. V shed 3 bases and J 6 bases; nucleotides not matched to a gene: 10. The DNA for the CDR3 is TGTGCCACCAGTGATGCCTCCGGGACAGGGTTTTCCGGGGAGCTGTTTTTT. Translation: CATSDASGTGFSGELFF.

As for this clone: This specimen includes other DNA sequences encoding the same CDR3. The chain is built from TRBV7-9 and TRBJ2-3; 9 nucleotides match TRBD2. J lost 2 bases, V lost 1 base, and 4 bases had no gene match. The CDR3 has 16 amino acids. Germline V lookup: CDR1 SEHNR, CDR2 FQNEAQ (reference sequence). In DNA form, the CDR3 reads TGTGCCAGCAGCTTAGGGCTAGCGGGGAACACAGATACGCAGTATTTT. Protein sequence: CASSLGLAGNTDTQYF.